This entry concerns a single TCR beta chain. Its antigen remains unknown. Sequencing was performed with immunoSEQ multiplex PCR; in TCRdb, only in-frame clones are kept and a portion is missing. The sample lists roughly 100,000 clones; about 93% were seen once. These data are taken from a study of siplizumab effects on memory and regulatory T cells. Broader study findings: Greater diversity than memory cells seemed evident in naive T cells, which also appeared to be major alloresponse contributors.

The source of this sequence is a human donor in good health. Sample: Tregs sorted from blood.

The CDR3 DNA is TGTGCCAGCAGTGAAGGGACTAGCGGATACACAGATACGCAGTATTTT. Protein product: CASSEGTSGYTDTQYF. The rearrangement joins TRBV6-1 to TRBJ2-3; 10 bases match TRBD2. The CDR3 extends over 16 amino acids. J was trimmed by 2 bases and V by 1 base; bases with no gene match: 3. CDR1 is MNHNS, CDR2 SASEGT, per germline.